Below, 14 T cell receptor beta chains from the same sample are listed, as sequenced in a study of cytotoxic CD8 clonotypes in ibrutinib-treated CLL. Some clones are missing from TCRdb's copy, which holds only in-frame ones; the method was immunoSEQ multiplex PCR. The sample consists of 43,000 or so clones, 60% to 80% of them appearing once. This specimen consisted of PBMCs, obtained after 24 months of ibrutinib treatment. These TCRs come from a human donor with chronic lymphocytic leukemia.

V and J are TRBV7-3 and TRBJ2-7; TRBD2 agrees at 11 bases. Germline lookup yields CDR1 SGHTA and CDR2 FQGTGA. The CDR3 runs to 19 residues. V gave up 4 bases and J gave up 3 bases; unmatched junction bases: 17. CDR3 protein: CASSSLPGLADIGGYEQYF. The CDR3 bases are TGTGCCAGCAGCTCGCTTCCGGGACTAGCGGACATCGGAGGCTACGAGCAGTACTTC.

A few counts support this clone. The rearrangement joins TRBV18 to TRBJ1-5; D gene uncertain. Deletions cut 3 bases from V and 5 bases from J, with 8 bases between. The CDR3 loop spans 13 amino acids. Germline V gene sequence: CDR1 KGHSH, CDR2 LQKENI. This CDR3 reads CASSPSGDQPQHF. As DNA, the CDR3 is TGTGCCAGCTCACCTTCCGGGGATCAGCCCCAGCATTTT. Full variable domain (outside the CDR3, taken from reference TRBV18 and TRBJ1-5): NAGVMQNPRHLVRRRGQEARLRCSPMKGHSHVYWYRQLPEEGLKFMVYLQKENIIDESGMPKERFSAEFPKEGPSILRIQQVVRGDSAAYFCASSPSGDQPQHFGDGTRLSIL.

The V gene is TRBV6-5, the J gene TRBJ2-7, with 11 bases fitting TRBD1. The germline V gene has CDR1 MNHEY and CDR2 SVGAGI. V was clipped by 0 bases and J by 3 bases; unmatched bases: 4. The length of the CDR3 is 16 residues. The CDR3 spells CASSYSSGTGGYEQYF. CDR3 sequence (DNA): TGTGCCAGCAGTTACTCGTCCGGGACAGGGGGCTACGAGCAGTACTTC.

The V gene is TRBV6-5, the J gene TRBJ1-1, with D uncertain. CDR3 length: 14 residues. The V gene's germline CDR1 is MNHEY and CDR2 SVGAGI. Trimming cost V 11 bases and J 0 bases, with 16 bases left between them. The CDR3 is CAAKDSLMNTEAFF. CDR3 nucleotide sequence: TGTGCCGCAAAGGATTCTCTCATGAACACTGAAGCTTTCTTT.

This sequence joins TRBV9 and TRBJ2-2; TRBD1 aligns across 9 bases. Germline V gene data show CDR1 as SGDLS and CDR2 as YYNGEE. The V gene end was trimmed by 4 bases and the J gene end by 8 bases; junction bases not matched to a gene: 6. The CDR3 contains 14 residues. The CDR3: CASSTGGVDGELFF. The CDR3 DNA reads TGTGCCAGCAGCACAGGGGGCGTTGATGGGGAGCTGTTTTTT.

V and J are TRBV5-6 and TRBJ2-3; D might be TRBD1 (5 bases). This CDR3 is built from 14 residues. Trimming cost V 5 bases and J 5 bases, with 15 bases left between them. The germline V gene encodes CDR1 SGHDT and CDR2 YYEEEE. This CDR3 is CASSSQGFRDTQYF. The CDR3 nucleotides read TGTGCCAGCAGTTCCCAGGGATTTCGAGATACGCAGTATTTT.

On this clone itself: The junction does not match germline at one end; this may be a read error. CDR3 nucleotide sequence: TGTGCCAGCAGTGGAACGGAGAGGACATTC. Its protein product is CASSGTERTF. The V call is TRBV2, the J call TRBJ2-7; perhaps TRBD1 as D (5 bases). Germline V lookup: CDR1 SNHLY, CDR2 FYNNEI. The CDR3 extends over 10 amino acids.

The chain has TRBV18 and TRBJ2-3; 8 bases agree with TRBD2. The germline gives CDR1 KGHSH, CDR2 LQKENI. The CDR3 spans 18 residues. V trimming: 1 base; J trimming: 0 bases; junction bases outside the gene matches: 9. CDR3 sequence: CASSPRPSGPTSTDTQYF. Here the CDR3 DNA reads TGTGCCAGCTCACCACGTCCTAGCGGGCCGACTAGCACAGATACGCAGTATTTT. The full variable domain, completed using reference TRBV18 and TRBJ2-3, is NAGVMQNPRHLVRRRGQEARLRCSPMKGHSHVYWYRQLPEEGLKFMVYLQKENIIDESGMPKERFSAEFPKEGPSILRIQQVVRGDSAAYFCASSPRPSGPTSTDTQYFGPGTRLTVL.

The genes are TRBV6-6 and TRBJ2-7, with a weak D call TRBD2 (5 bases). V was cut by 2 bases and J by 2 bases, with 13 bases left in between. This CDR3 comprises 15 residues. Germline-derived CDR1 and CDR2 are MNHNY and SVGAGI (reference sequence). As DNA, the CDR3 is TGTGCCAGCAGTTACGAGGGTGTCGGGACCTACGAGCAGTACTTC. Translated: CASSYEGVGTYEQYF.

The V call is TRBV5-4, the J call TRBJ2-7, with 9 bases fitting TRBD2. Germline CDR1 and CDR2: SGHNT and YYREEE (reference sequence). This CDR3 is built from 18 residues. Unmatched junction bases numbered 21, after V lost 5 bases and J lost 6 bases. The CDR3 reads CASRTGTSPIQDRFEQYF. CDR3 bases: TGTGCCAGCAGAACCGGGACTAGCCCTATTCAAGACAGGTTCGAGCAGTACTTC.

The chain couples TRBV10-3 to TRBJ1-2, with 8 nucleotides matching TRBD1. Germline V CDR1 and CDR2: ENHRY, SYGVKD. The CDR3 spans 13 residues. Trimming at V came to 5 bases and at J to 7 bases, leaving 6 bases not matched to a gene. The CDR3 protein is CAISLDREGGYTF. As DNA, the CDR3 is TGTGCCATCAGTCTGGACAGGGAAGGTGGCTACACCTTC.

CDR3 residues: CASSLQGDIQYF. The CDR3 DNA is TGTGCCAGCTCACTACAGGGGGACATTCAGTACTTC. The chain uses TRBV18 and TRBJ2-4, with 8 bases aligning to TRBD1. The CDR3 sequence is 12 residues long. In germline, CDR1 is KGHSH, CDR2 LQKENI. The trim removed 4 bases at V and 8 bases at J, leaving 1 base unmatched.

In its sample, this clone was seen many times. The genes are TRBV30 and TRBJ1-6; D perhaps matches TRBD1 (6 bases). Germline V gene data show CDR1 as GTSNPN and CDR2 as SVGIG (reference sequence). CDR3 size: 18 residues. The V and J ends lost 0 bases and 6 bases respectively, with 21 bases between them. The CDR3 DNA reads as TGTGCCTGGAGTGTACTAAGAGGGGGGAGAAGGGTTAATTCACCCCTCCACTTT. This codes for CAWSVLRGGRRVNSPLHF.

This clone has only a few counts. The rearrangement links TRBV13 to TRBJ1-2, with TRBD1 identical over 9 bases. Germline CDR1 is PRHDT and CDR2 is FYEKMQ (reference sequence). V lost 5 bases and J lost 6; bases outside the gene matches: 7. The CDR3 has 14 residues. CDR3 sequence: CASSTDRGSDGYTF. For the CDR3, the DNA is TGTGCCAGCAGCACGGACAGGGGATCGGATGGCTACACCTTC.